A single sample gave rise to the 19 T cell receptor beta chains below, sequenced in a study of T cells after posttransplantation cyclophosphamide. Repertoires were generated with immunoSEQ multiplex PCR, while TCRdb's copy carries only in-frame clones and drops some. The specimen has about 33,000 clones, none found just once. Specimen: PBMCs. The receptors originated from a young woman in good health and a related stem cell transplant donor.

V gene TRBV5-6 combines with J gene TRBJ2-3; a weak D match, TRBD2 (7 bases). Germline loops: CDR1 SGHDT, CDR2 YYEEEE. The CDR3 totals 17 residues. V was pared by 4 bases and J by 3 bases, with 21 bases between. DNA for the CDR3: TGTGCCAGCAGCGTGTTCCGAGAGGGGGGGCGGACAGATACGCAGTATTTT. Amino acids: CASSVFREGGRTDTQYF.

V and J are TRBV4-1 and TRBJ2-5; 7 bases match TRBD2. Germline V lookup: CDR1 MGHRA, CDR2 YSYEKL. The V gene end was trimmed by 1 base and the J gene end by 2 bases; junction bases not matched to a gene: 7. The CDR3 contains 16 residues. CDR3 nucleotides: TGCGCCAGCAGCCAAGGCTGGCGGGGGAGGCAAGAGACCCAGTACTTC. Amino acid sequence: CASSQGWRGRQETQYF.

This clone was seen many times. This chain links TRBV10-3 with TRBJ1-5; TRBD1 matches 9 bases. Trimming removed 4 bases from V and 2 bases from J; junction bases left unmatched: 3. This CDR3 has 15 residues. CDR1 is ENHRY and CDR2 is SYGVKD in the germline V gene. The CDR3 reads CAISAGQGGNQPQHF. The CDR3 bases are TGTGCCATCAGTGCGGGACAGGGTGGCAATCAGCCCCAGCATTTT.

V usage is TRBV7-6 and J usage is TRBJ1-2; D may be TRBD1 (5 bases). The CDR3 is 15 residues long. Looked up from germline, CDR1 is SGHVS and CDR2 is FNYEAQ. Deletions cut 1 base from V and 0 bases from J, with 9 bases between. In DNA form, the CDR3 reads TGTGCCAGCAGCTTAGGGCTGACAGCTAACTATGGCTACACCTTC. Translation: CASSLGLTANYGYTF.

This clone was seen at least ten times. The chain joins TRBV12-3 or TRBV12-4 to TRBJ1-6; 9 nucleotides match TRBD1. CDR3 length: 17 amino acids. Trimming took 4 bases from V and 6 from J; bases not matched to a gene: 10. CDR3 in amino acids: CASSYDRGRSINSPLHF. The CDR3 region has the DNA TGTGCCAGCAGTTATGACAGGGGGAGGTCAATTAATTCACCCCTCCACTTT.

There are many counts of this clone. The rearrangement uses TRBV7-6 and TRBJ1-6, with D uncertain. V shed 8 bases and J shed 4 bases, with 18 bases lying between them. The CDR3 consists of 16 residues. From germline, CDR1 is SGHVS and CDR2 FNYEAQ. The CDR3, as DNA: TGTGCCAGCCCCTCGGGGTACCCAGGATATAATTCACCCCTCCACTTT. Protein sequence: CASPSGYPGYNSPLHF.

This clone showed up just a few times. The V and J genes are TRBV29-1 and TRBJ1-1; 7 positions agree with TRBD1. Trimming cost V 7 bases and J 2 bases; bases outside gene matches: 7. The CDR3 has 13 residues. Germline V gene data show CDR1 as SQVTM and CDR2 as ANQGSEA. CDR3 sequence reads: CSGQRDSNTEAFF. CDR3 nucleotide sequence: TGCAGCGGCCAACGGGACAGTAACACTGAAGCTTTCTTT.

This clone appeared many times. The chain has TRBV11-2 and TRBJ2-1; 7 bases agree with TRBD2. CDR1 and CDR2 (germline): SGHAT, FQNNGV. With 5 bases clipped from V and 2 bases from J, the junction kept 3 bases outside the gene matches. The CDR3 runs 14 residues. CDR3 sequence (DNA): TGTGCCAGCAGCCTGGGGGGGGCCTACAATGAGCAGTTCTTC. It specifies CASSLGGAYNEQFF.

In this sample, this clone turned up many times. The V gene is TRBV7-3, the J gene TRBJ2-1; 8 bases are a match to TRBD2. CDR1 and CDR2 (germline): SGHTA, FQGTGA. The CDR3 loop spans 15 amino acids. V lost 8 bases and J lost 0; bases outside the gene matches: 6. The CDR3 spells CASALAGGSYNEQFF. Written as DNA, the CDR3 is TGTGCCAGCGCCCTGGCGGGGGGCTCCTACAATGAGCAGTTCTTC.

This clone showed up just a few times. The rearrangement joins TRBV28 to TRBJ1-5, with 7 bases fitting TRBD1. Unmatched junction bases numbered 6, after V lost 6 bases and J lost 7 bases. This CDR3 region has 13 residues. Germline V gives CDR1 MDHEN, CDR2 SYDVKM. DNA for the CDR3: TGTGCCAGCAGCCCGAACAGGGGCCAGCCCCAGCATTTT. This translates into CASSPNRGQPQHF.

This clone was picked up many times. CDR3 nucleotides: TGTGCCAGCAGTTTACGGGTGGCCAGGGGCTACGAGCAGTACTTC. Its translation is CASSLRVARGYEQYF. The V call is TRBV27, the J call TRBJ2-7; D possibly corresponds to TRBD1 (6 bases). The CDR3 runs to 15 residues. Germline values: CDR1 MNHEY, CDR2 SMNVEV (reference sequence). V lost 2 bases, J lost 3 bases, and 14 bases lay in between.

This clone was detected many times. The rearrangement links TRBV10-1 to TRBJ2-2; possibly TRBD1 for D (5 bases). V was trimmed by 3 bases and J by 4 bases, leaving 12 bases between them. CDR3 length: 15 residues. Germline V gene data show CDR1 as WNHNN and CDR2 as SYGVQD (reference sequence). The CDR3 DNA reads TGCGCCAGCAGTGATAACCAGGGCTCCACCGGGGAGCTGTTTTTT. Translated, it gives CASSDNQGSTGELFF.

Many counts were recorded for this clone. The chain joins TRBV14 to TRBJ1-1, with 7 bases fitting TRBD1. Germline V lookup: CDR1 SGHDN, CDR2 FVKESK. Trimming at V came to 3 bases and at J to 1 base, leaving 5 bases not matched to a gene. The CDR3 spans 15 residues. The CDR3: CASSHRTGWNTEAFF. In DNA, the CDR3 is TGTGCCAGCAGCCATAGGACAGGATGGAACACTGAAGCTTTCTTT.

The CDR3 protein is CASRNLLARQETQYF. CDR3 nucleotides: TGTGCCAGCAGAAACCTACTAGCGAGACAAGAGACCCAGTACTTC. The chain carries TRBV6-2 or TRBV6-3 and TRBJ2-5, with TRBD2 identical over 7 bases. From germline, CDR1 is MNHEY and CDR2 SVGEGT. This CDR3 spans 15 amino acids. V lost 6 bases and J lost 2; bases outside the gene matches: 9.

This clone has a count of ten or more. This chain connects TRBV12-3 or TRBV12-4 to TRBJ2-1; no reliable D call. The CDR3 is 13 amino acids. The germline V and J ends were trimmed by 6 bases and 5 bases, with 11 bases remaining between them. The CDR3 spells CASSRLLDNEQFF. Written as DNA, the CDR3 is TGTGCCAGCAGCCGTCTTTTAGACAATGAGCAGTTCTTC.

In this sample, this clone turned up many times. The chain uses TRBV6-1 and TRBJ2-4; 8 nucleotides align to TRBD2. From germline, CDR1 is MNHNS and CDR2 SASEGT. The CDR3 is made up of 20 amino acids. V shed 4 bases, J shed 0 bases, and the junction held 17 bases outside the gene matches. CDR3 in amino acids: CASSVERGQQIILAKNIQYF. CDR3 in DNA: TGTGCCAGCAGTGTTGAGCGGGGGCAACAAATCATTTTAGCCAAAAACATTCAGTACTTC.

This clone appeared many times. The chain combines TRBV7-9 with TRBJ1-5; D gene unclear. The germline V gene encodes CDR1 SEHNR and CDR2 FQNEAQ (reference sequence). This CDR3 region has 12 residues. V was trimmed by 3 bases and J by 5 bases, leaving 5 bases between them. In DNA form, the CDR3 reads TGTGCCAGCAGCTTCCCTGATCAGCCCCAGCATTTT. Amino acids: CASSFPDQPQHF.

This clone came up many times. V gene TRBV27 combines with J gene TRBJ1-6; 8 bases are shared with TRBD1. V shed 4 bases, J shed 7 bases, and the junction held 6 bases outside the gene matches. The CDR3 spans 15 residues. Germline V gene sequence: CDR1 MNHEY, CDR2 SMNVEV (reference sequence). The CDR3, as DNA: TGTGCCAGCAGTTCCGGACAGGGTCTAAATTCACCCCTCCACTTT. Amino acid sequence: CASSSGQGLNSPLHF.

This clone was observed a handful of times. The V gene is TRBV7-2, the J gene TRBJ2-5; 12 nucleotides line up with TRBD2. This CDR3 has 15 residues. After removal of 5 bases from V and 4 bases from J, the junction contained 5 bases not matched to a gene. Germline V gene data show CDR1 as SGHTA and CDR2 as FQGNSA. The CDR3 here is CASSPTSGGGETQYF. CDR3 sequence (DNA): TGTGCCAGCAGCCCGACTAGCGGGGGTGGAGAGACCCAGTACTTC.